The 22 T cell receptor beta chains reported below all come from one sample, sequenced in a study of vaccination effects on CD4 cells after COVID-19. What these receptors recognize is not known. After expansion with viral peptide pools in the ViraFEST assay, antigen-specific CD4+ T cells were sequenced. Following a 10-day culture, CD4+ T cells were purified. According to the study, vaccine recipients showed no prior SARS-CoV-2 infection and negative nucleocapsid antibodies. The data were produced by immunoSEQ multiplex PCR, yet TCRdb's version contains in-frame clones alone and is incomplete. The table records more than 35,000 clones, less than 70% of them present only once. Here the sequenced sample was CD4+ T cells from PBMCs cultured with HCoV-OC43 spike peptides, taken before COVID-19 vaccination. The subset is: HCoV-OC43 spike overlapping peptide pool stimulation. These receptors were collected from a human donor who received a COVID-19 vaccine.

Only one count was recorded for this clone. V gene TRBV6-5 combines with J gene TRBJ2-7; D gene unclear. This CDR3 comprises 13 residues. Trimming removed 0 bases from V and 4 bases from J, with 7 bases in between. The germline gives CDR1 MNHEY, CDR2 SVGAGI. CDR3 DNA sequence: TGTGCCAGCAGTTACTCAGCAGGATACGAGCAGTACTTC. This sequence encodes CASSYSAGYEQYF.

This chain uses TRBV7-8 with TRBJ1-2; TRBD1 matches at 10 bases. This CDR3 has 15 residues. V shed 5 bases, J shed 5 bases, and the junction held 8 bases outside the gene matches. CDR1 is SGHVS and CDR2 is FQNEAQ in the germline V gene. CDR3 nucleotide sequence: TGTGCCAGCAGCGACAGGGGGCGACGTGGATATGGCTACACCTTC. This gives the protein CASSDRGRRGYGYTF.

This clone has a handful of counts. This chain joins TRBV6-2 or TRBV6-3 and TRBJ2-7; D is ambiguous. In germline, CDR1 is MNHEY, CDR2 SVGEGT. This CDR3 comprises 14 residues. Trimming removed 4 bases at V and 1 base at J, with 11 bases between. The CDR3 DNA reads as TGTGCCAGCAGTTCACTACGAACTTCCTACGAGCAGTACTTC. Its protein is CASSSLRTSYEQYF.

This clone turned up a few times. The chain is built from TRBV29-1 and TRBJ1-2; 10 nucleotides align to TRBD1. Germline loops: CDR1 SQVTM, CDR2 ANQGSEA. Trimming took 3 bases from V and 8 from J; bases not matched to a gene: 6. The CDR3 sequence is 13 residues long. The CDR3 DNA follows: TGCAGCGTTGAGAGACAGGGGGCGCCCGGCTACACCTTC. This encodes CSVERQGAPGYTF. Drawing the rest from reference TRBV29-1 and TRBJ1-2, the complete variable domain is SAVISQKPSRDICQRGTSLTIQCQVDSQVTMMFWYRQQPGQSLTLIATANQGSEATYESGFVIDKFPISRPNLTFSTLTVSNMSPEDSSIYLCSVERQGAPGYTFGSGTRLTVV.

The chain links TRBV11-2 to TRBJ1-3; D ambiguous. Germline V gene lookup returns CDR1 SGHAT and CDR2 FQNNGV. Trimming shortened V by 5 bases and J by 0 bases, and 8 bases separated the two germline ends. The CDR3 totals 14 residues. CDR3 protein: CASSPGSSGNTIYF. The CDR3 DNA is TGTGCCAGCAGCCCAGGTAGCTCTGGAAACACCATATATTTT. Combining the CDR3 with reference TRBV11-2 and TRBJ1-3 gives the whole variable domain EAGVAQSPRYKIIEKRQSVAFWCNPISGHATLYWYQQILGQGPKLLIQFQNNGVVDDSQLPKDRFSAERLKGVDSTLKIQPAKLEDSAVYLCASSPGSSGNTIYFGEGSWLTVV.

This clone was picked up one time. For the CDR3, the DNA is TGTGCCAGCAGTGATTCTAGCAGAGAGCAGTTCTTC. Residues: CASSDSSREQFF. The V gene is TRBV25-1, the J gene TRBJ2-1; D might be TRBD2 (5 bases). Per germline, CDR1 MGHDK and CDR2 SYGVNS. Between the trimmed V and J ends, which lost 3 bases and 10 bases, there was a span of 10 bases. The length of the CDR3 is 12 residues.

This sequence joins TRBV5-6 and TRBJ2-7; the D gene could be TRBD1 or TRBD2 (6 bases each). The CDR3 totals 17 residues. Germline V gene data show CDR1 as SGHDT and CDR2 as YYEEEE. Deletions cut 7 bases from V and 1 base from J, with 24 bases between. Written as DNA, the CDR3 is TGTGCCAGCGGGGGGCCATGGTCGACCTCCAGATCCTACGAGCAGTACTTC. Translation: CASGGPWSTSRSYEQYF.

The chain links TRBV19 to TRBJ2-5, with 10 bases matching TRBD1. The CDR3 sequence is 16 residues long. V lost 4 bases to trimming and J lost 4 bases; unmatched junction nucleotides: 9. The germline V gene encodes CDR1 LNHDA and CDR2 SQIVND (reference sequence). This chain's CDR3 is CASSNAGQGRRETQYF. CDR3 nucleotide sequence: TGTGCCAGTAGTAACGCGGGACAGGGGAGGAGAGAGACCCAGTACTTC.

This chain joins TRBV11-3 and TRBJ2-3; the match to TRBD2 covers 14 bases. The length of the CDR3 is 16 residues. The germline V gene has CDR1 SGHNT and CDR2 YENEEA. Trimming at V came to 1 base and at J to 4 bases, leaving 1 base not matched to a gene. In DNA, the CDR3 is TGTGCCAGCAGCTTAGGGACTAGCGGGGGGTCAGATACGCAGTATTTT. This encodes CASSLGTSGGSDTQYF.

The gene calls are TRBV2 and TRBJ2-5; 11 nucleotides align to TRBD1. Germline trimming cut 4 bases from V and 4 bases from J; bases unmatched to any gene: 11. This CDR3 region has 17 residues. Looked up from germline, CDR1 is SNHLY and CDR2 is FYNNEI. CDR3 residues: CASSGVLGQGAGETQYF. In nucleotides, the CDR3 is TGTGCCAGCAGTGGTGTACTTGGACAGGGGGCGGGAGAGACCCAGTACTTC.

This chain connects TRBV12-3 or TRBV12-4 to TRBJ1-4; 9 bases line up with TRBD1. The length of the CDR3 is 12 residues. Trimming at V came to 9 bases and at J to 7 bases, leaving 3 bases not matched to a gene. The CDR3: CARGQGSEKLFF. The CDR3, as DNA: TGTGCCAGAGGACAGGGGAGTGAAAAACTGTTTTTT.

This clone was seen more than once but under ten times. The V gene is TRBV18, the J gene TRBJ2-7; D uncertain. The CDR3 covers 13 residues. Trimming removed 2 bases from V and 7 bases from J, with 12 bases in between. Germline V gene data show CDR1 as KGHSH and CDR2 as LQKENI. The CDR3 protein is CASSPSAVREQYF. The CDR3 DNA follows: TGTGCCAGCTCACCAAGCGCAGTTAGGGAGCAGTACTTC.

This chain joins TRBV5-1 and TRBJ2-5; D gene uncertain. The ends were cut back, 2 bases at V and 3 bases at J, with 8 bases in the middle. This CDR3 has 13 residues. Germline CDR1 reads SGHRS; CDR2 reads YFSETQ. CDR3 protein: CASSFDRKETQYF. The CDR3 DNA is TGCGCCAGCAGCTTTGACCGGAAAGAGACCCAGTACTTC. Full variable domain (rest looked up from reference TRBV5-1 and TRBJ2-5): KAGVTQTPRYLIKTRGQQVTLSCSPISGHRSVSWYQQTPGQGLQFLFEYFSETQRNKGNFPGRFSGRQFSNSRSEMNVSTLELGDSALYLCASSFDRKETQYFGPGTRLLVL.

Only a few counts were recorded for this clone. V gene TRBV18 combines with J gene TRBJ2-6; no clear D. Trimming removed 1 base at V and 3 bases at J, with 4 bases between. Germline values: CDR1 KGHSH, CDR2 LQKENI. The CDR3 runs 14 residues. The CDR3: CASSPQGGANVLTF. DNA of the CDR3: TGTGCCAGCTCACCACAGGGTGGGGCCAACGTCCTGACTTTC.

The rearrangement joins TRBV5-4 to TRBJ1-1; D unclear. The CDR3 spans 13 residues. Trimming took off 4 bases at V and 1 base at J, with 8 bases between the two ends. CDR1 SGHNT and CDR2 YYREEE come from the germline V gene (reference sequence). CDR3 amino acids: CASSVDKNTEAFF. The CDR3 nucleotides read TGTGCCAGCAGCGTAGACAAGAACACTGAAGCTTTCTTT.

Only a few counts were recorded for this clone. V usage is TRBV5-1 and J usage is TRBJ2-7; D perhaps matches TRBD1 (6 bases). The CDR3 is made up of 16 amino acids. CDR1 is SGHRS and CDR2 is YFSETQ in the germline V gene. Deletions cut 2 bases from V and 3 bases from J, with 18 bases between. The CDR3 is CASSFSLGHGYYEQYF. Here the CDR3 DNA reads TGCGCCAGCAGCTTCTCATTGGGACATGGGTACTACGAGCAGTACTTC.

V is TRBV21-1 and J is TRBJ2-7; the table's TRBD1 call for D was not verified on the DNA. TRBV21-1 is termed a pseudogene. The CDR3 totals 14 residues. CDR3 DNA sequence: TGTGCCAGCAGCAAAGGGGACAGCTCCTACGAGCAGTACTTC. This encodes CASSKGDSSYEQYF.

V gene TRBV5-1 combines with J gene TRBJ2-3, with D perhaps given as TRBD1 or TRBD2 (5 bases each). From germline, CDR1 is SGHRS and CDR2 YFSETQ. V shed 4 bases and J shed 5 bases, with 14 bases lying between them. This CDR3 is built from 14 residues. CDR3 sequence: CASSVGPEIDTQYF. DNA of the CDR3: TGCGCCAGCAGCGTGGGACCAGAAATAGATACGCAGTATTTT.

The V call is TRBV11-3, the J call TRBJ2-7; D might be TRBD2 (5 bases). Trimming shortened V by 10 bases and J by 6 bases, and 13 bases separated the two germline ends. Per germline, CDR1 SGHNT and CDR2 YENEEA. CDR3 size: 11 residues. This CDR3 reads CANPRECEQYF. The CDR3 DNA reads as TGTGCCAACCCGAGGGAATGCGAGCAGTACTTC.

V and J are TRBV9 and TRBJ1-4; 8 bases match TRBD1. J lost 4 bases, V lost 1 base, and 3 bases had no gene match. The V gene's germline CDR1 is SGDLS and CDR2 YYNGEE. The CDR3 spans 15 residues. In DNA form, the CDR3 reads TGTGCCAGCAGCGTAATGGGGACAGGTAATGAAAAACTGTTTTTT. Translating gives CASSVMGTGNEKLFF. The full variable domain, with the rest looked up from reference TRBV9 and TRBJ1-4, is DSGVTQTPKHLITATGQRVTLRCSPRSGDLSVYWYQQSLDQGLQFLIQYYNGEERAKGNILERFSAQQFPDLHSELNLSSLELGDSALYFCASSVMGTGNEKLFFGSGTQLSVL.

The J gene is TRBJ1-1, the V gene TRBV27, with D perhaps matching TRBD1 (5 bases). Trimming shortened V by 3 bases and J by 1 base, and 12 bases separated the two germline ends. The germline V gene encodes CDR1 MNHEY and CDR2 SMNVEV (reference sequence). The length of the CDR3 is 15 residues. Here the CDR3 DNA reads TGTGCCAGCAGTTTTCTATCAAGGGGGAACACTGAAGCTTTCTTT. Its translation: CASSFLSRGNTEAFF.

The chain carries TRBV6-5 and TRBJ1-1; D is uncertain. With 0 bases removed from V and 1 base from J, the gap between germline ends came to 9 bases. This CDR3 contains 15 residues. CDR1 MNHEY and CDR2 SVGAGI come from the germline V gene. The chain's CDR3 is CASSYSLGSNTEAFF. DNA of the CDR3: TGTGCCAGCAGTTACTCCTTGGGATCGAACACTGAAGCTTTCTTT.